These 24 T cell receptor beta chains came from one sample sequenced in a study of blood T cell repertoires in COVID-19 (dated by TCRdb to about 2020). Receptor amplification or capture employed the immunoSEQ multiplex PCR assay. Not all clones reach the TCRdb copy of this immuneACCESS table, which keeps in-frame sequences only. Checked studies attribute under half of the gap to unresolved V genes and leave the rest unexplained. Recorded for this sample are approximately 94,000 clones; around four fifths of them occurred a single time. The top ten hold about an eighth of the sample. Sequencing was carried out using peripheral blood. All receptors come from a man between 50 and 59 years old with active or convalescent COVID-19.

The rearrangement uses TRBV9 and TRBJ1-1; D remains ambiguous. Trimming took 4 bases from V and 5 from J, leaving 12 bases between them. The CDR3 has 13 residues. Germline V gene data show CDR1 as SGDLS and CDR2 as YYNGEE. The CDR3 spells CASSLGDRTEAFF. CDR3 bases: TGTGCCAGCAGCCTCGGGGATAGGACTGAAGCTTTCTTT. Complete variable domain (other parts from reference TRBV9 and TRBJ1-1): DSGVTQTPKHLITATGQRVTLRCSPRSGDLSVYWYQQSLDQGLQFLIQYYNGEERAKGNILERFSAQQFPDLHSELNLSSLELGDSALYFCASSLGDRTEAFFGQGTRLTVV.

The CDR3 region has the DNA TGTGCCAGCAGTTTAGGACAGGGGTTGGCCACCTTC. Amino acid sequence: CASSLGQGLATF. V usage is TRBV12-3 or TRBV12-4 and J usage is TRBJ1-2; TRBD1 matches at 8 bases. The CDR3 has 12 amino acids. After removal of 1 base from V and 13 bases from J, the junction contained 5 bases not matched to a gene.

This chain connects TRBV7-9 to TRBJ1-2; D gene unclear. CDR3 length equals 14 residues. V lost 1 base and J 3 bases, leaving 9 bases between the germline ends. Germline V CDR1 and CDR2: SEHNR, FQNEAQ (reference sequence). The CDR3 DNA reads TGTGCCAGCAGCTTAGTATCAGTCGACTATGGCTACACCTTC. Encoded protein: CASSLVSVDYGYTF.

J is TRBJ2-3 and V is TRBV7-9; 11 positions agree with TRBD2. The CDR3 runs to 17 residues. In germline, CDR1 is SEHNR, CDR2 FQNEAQ (reference sequence). J gave up 4 bases and V 0 bases, and 6 bases lay outside the gene matches. The CDR3 DNA is TGTGCCAGCAGCTTAGCATACCTAGCGGGAGGCGCAGATACGCAGTATTTT. This sequence encodes CASSLAYLAGGADTQYF. The full variable domain, its missing parts supplied by reference TRBV7-9 and TRBJ2-3, is DTGVSQNPRHKITKRGQNVTFRCDPISEHNRLYWYRQTLGQGPEFLTYFQNEAQLEKSRLLSDRFSAERPKGSFSTLEIQRTEQGDSAMYLCASSLAYLAGGADTQYFGPGTRLTVL.

This clone was found once. V usage is TRBV18 and J usage is TRBJ1-6; possibly TRBD1 for D (6 bases). The CDR3 is made up of 16 amino acids. Germline lookup yields CDR1 KGHSH and CDR2 LQKENI. V lost 5 bases and J 9 bases, leaving 20 bases between the germline ends. The CDR3 sequence: CASSFQQGNPGSPLHF. The DNA of the CDR3 is TGTGCCAGCTCATTCCAACAGGGAAACCCAGGTTCACCCCTCCACTTT.

The chain recombines TRBV12-3 or TRBV12-4 with TRBJ1-4, with D hard to call. V lost 6 bases to trimming and J lost 5 bases, with 10 bases between them. The CDR3 is 13 residues long. The CDR3 reads CASRVSGNEKLFF. CDR3 in DNA: TGTGCCAGCAGAGTTTCGGGAAATGAAAAACTGTTTTTT.

The chain recombines TRBV4-2 with TRBJ1-3; 8 positions match TRBD1. The CDR3 runs to 15 residues. V lost 3 bases, J lost 4 bases, and 5 bases stayed unmatched. CDR1 is LGHNA and CDR2 is YNFKEQ in the germline V gene. CDR3 DNA: TGTGCCAGCAGCCACGAGCAGGGGGCGGGAAACACCATATATTTT. Translation gives CASSHEQGAGNTIYF.

The chain joins TRBV6-5 to TRBJ2-7, with a possible D match to TRBD2 (5 bases). This CDR3 has 12 residues. Germline CDR1 is MNHEY and CDR2 is SVGAGI. Trimming shortened V by 6 bases and J by 4 bases, and 10 bases separated the two germline ends. CDR3 in amino acids: CASRGEVYEQYF. CDR3 DNA: TGTGCCAGCAGGGGAGAGGTATACGAGCAGTACTTC.

The rearrangement uses TRBV24-1 and TRBJ2-1, with a weak D call TRBD2 (5 bases). Per germline, CDR1 KGHDR and CDR2 SFDVKD. The CDR3 loop spans 14 amino acids. V shed 2 bases and J shed 6 bases, with 10 bases lying between them. The CDR3 DNA sequence: TGTGCCACCAGTGATTCCCTTGGAGGCAATGAGCAGTTCTTC. Its translation: CATSDSLGGNEQFF.

This clone was observed a handful of times. The V gene is TRBV24-1, the J gene TRBJ1-1, with a weak D call TRBD1 (5 bases). The germline gives CDR1 KGHDR, CDR2 SFDVKD. This CDR3 has 15 amino acids. Trimming stripped 4 bases from V and 0 bases from J, with 11 bases between. The CDR3 DNA reads TGTGCCACCAGTGAGGGGGGACGGGTGAACACTGAAGCTTTCTTT. Its translation is CATSEGGRVNTEAFF.

The rearrangement uses TRBV2 and TRBJ1-2; weak D call: TRBD1 (6 bases). V shed 4 bases and J shed 7 bases, with 10 bases lying between them. The CDR3 covers 12 residues. Germline CDR1 is SNHLY and CDR2 is FYNNEI. The CDR3 DNA reads TGTGCCAGCAGTGCAGGGGATGCTGGCTACACCTTC. Encoded protein: CASSAGDAGYTF. The full variable domain, its missing parts supplied by reference TRBV2 and TRBJ1-2, is EPEVTQTPSHQVTQMGQEVILRCVPISNHLYFYWYRQILGQKVEFLVSFYNNEISEKSEIFDDQFSVERPDGSNFTLKIRSTKLEDSAMYFCASSAGDAGYTFGSGTRLTVV.

The V call is TRBV27, the J call TRBJ2-7; 13 nucleotides match TRBD2. Germline values: CDR1 MNHEY, CDR2 SMNVEV (reference sequence). Trimming took 5 bases from V and 4 from J; bases not matched to a gene: 5. The CDR3 runs 15 residues. CDR3 nucleotides: TGTGCCAGCAGTAGGGGACTAGCGGGATCGTACGAGCAGTACTTC. It is translated as CASSRGLAGSYEQYF.

This clone was seen once. CDR3 DNA sequence: TGTGCCAGCAGCGGACTAGCGGGAGATCAAGATACGCAGTATTTT. Its protein is CASSGLAGDQDTQYF. This chain links TRBV2 with TRBJ2-3; 13 bases agree with TRBD2. Germline V CDR1 and CDR2: SNHLY, FYNNEI. Trimming took 6 bases from V and 5 from J; bases not matched to a gene: 5. CDR3 length: 15 residues.

This rearrangement joins TRBV19 to TRBJ1-1; TRBD1 matches at 7 bases. This CDR3 spans 14 amino acids. The germline CDR1 and CDR2 sequences are LNHDA and SQIVND (reference sequence). The ends lost 6 bases at V and 4 bases at J; junction bases unmatched: 8. This CDR3 reads CASRNRGRTTEAFF. Written as DNA, the CDR3 is TGTGCCAGTAGGAACAGGGGCCGAACCACTGAAGCTTTCTTT. The whole variable domain, remainder taken from reference TRBV19 and TRBJ1-1, is DGGITQSPKYLFRKEGQNVTLSCEQNLNHDAMYWYRQDPGQGLRLIYYSQIVNDFQKGDIAEGYSVSREKKESFPLTVTSAQKNPTAFYLCASRNRGRTTEAFFGQGTRLTVV.

The rearrangement links TRBV4-2 to TRBJ2-3; TRBD2 matches at 10 bases. Losses at the gene ends were 2 bases for V and 3 bases for J; bases not matched to a gene: 5. Germline assignment: CDR1 LGHNA and CDR2 YNFKEQ. The CDR3 length is 16 residues. CDR3 in amino acids: CASSQTLAGATDTQYF. DNA of the CDR3: TGTGCCAGCAGCCAAACTCTAGCGGGAGCTACAGATACGCAGTATTTT.

This clone was observed a single time. The rearrangement uses TRBV6-1 and TRBJ1-2, with a possible D match to TRBD1 (5 bases). Trimming shortened V by 3 bases and J by 8 bases, and 16 bases separated the two germline ends. Germline CDR1 and CDR2: MNHNS and SASEGT. The CDR3 contains 14 residues. In DNA form, the CDR3 reads TGTGCCAGCAGTGACGGACGGTGGGGGGAGGGCTACACCTTC. This sequence encodes CASSDGRWGEGYTF.

The chain recombines TRBV11-2 with TRBJ2-5; 11 bases agree with TRBD2. After removal of 3 bases from V and 2 bases from J, the junction contained 5 bases not matched to a gene. In germline, CDR1 is SGHAT, CDR2 FQNNGV. The CDR3 contains 16 residues. In DNA form, the CDR3 reads TGTGCCAGCAGCTTGGAACTAGCGGGAGTTCAAGAGACCCAGTACTTC. Protein product: CASSLELAGVQETQYF.

The CDR3 spells CASSDASRGTQPQHF. The DNA of the CDR3 is TGTGCCAGCAGTGACGCCAGCAGGGGGACTCAGCCCCAGCATTTT. The chain joins TRBV2 to TRBJ1-5; 7 nucleotides agree with TRBD1. V gave up 3 bases and J gave up 6 bases; unmatched junction bases: 8. Germline-derived CDR1 and CDR2 are SNHLY and FYNNEI. This CDR3 is built from 15 residues.

The chain recombines TRBV18 with TRBJ1-2; 7 bases map to TRBD1. V lost 3 bases to trimming and J lost 4 bases; unmatched junction nucleotides: 8. There are 15 residues in the CDR3. Germline-derived CDR1 and CDR2 are KGHSH and LQKENI. The CDR3 DNA is TGTGCCAGCTCACCTTCCTGGGGACAGTTCTATGGCTACACCTTC. Its translation: CASSPSWGQFYGYTF.

The chain has TRBV19 and TRBJ1-4; D might be TRBD1 (5 bases). The CDR3 contains 16 residues. Germline lookup yields CDR1 LNHDA and CDR2 SQIVND (reference sequence). Between the trimmed V and J ends, which lost 3 bases and 8 bases, there was a span of 19 bases. The CDR3 DNA reads TGTGCCAGTAGTATTTACGGTCCGGGGGTAAAGGAAAAACTGTTTTTT. Amino acids: CASSIYGPGVKEKLFF.

The rearrangement uses TRBV6-2 or TRBV6-3 and TRBJ1-1; D is uncertain. Germline-derived CDR1 and CDR2 are MNHEY and SVGEGT. The CDR3 has 14 amino acids. With 5 bases removed from V and 1 base from J, the gap between germline ends came to 11 bases. The CDR3 sequence is CASSPYDKNTEAFF. The CDR3 DNA is TGTGCCAGCAGTCCCTATGACAAGAACACTGAAGCTTTCTTT.

The gene calls are TRBV10-3 and TRBJ1-2; TRBD1 is a possible D gene (6 bases). Trimming took off 3 bases at V and 5 bases at J, with 10 bases between the two ends. This CDR3 contains 13 residues. The germline V gene has CDR1 ENHRY and CDR2 SYGVKD. The CDR3 coding sequence is TGTGCCATCAGTGAAGGGGGGGTTTATGGCTACACCTTC. It encodes CAISEGGVYGYTF.

J is TRBJ2-3 and V is TRBV12-3 or TRBV12-4; 9 bases align to TRBD1. The CDR3 spans 13 residues. Trimming cost V 5 bases and J 5 bases; bases outside gene matches: 2. The CDR3 nucleotides read TGTGCCAGCAGTCCGGACAGGGGAGATACGCAGTATTTT. It encodes CASSPDRGDTQYF.

This sequence joins TRBV5-5 and TRBJ2-7; perhaps TRBD1 as D (6 bases). Trimming took 1 base from V and 0 from J, leaving 11 bases between them. Germline assignment: CDR1 SGHKS and CDR2 YYEKEE (reference sequence). CDR3 length equals 15 residues. This CDR3 reads CASSLSGVSSYEQYF. The CDR3 nucleotides read TGTGCCAGCAGCTTGTCAGGGGTAAGCTCCTACGAGCAGTACTTC.